Below are 12 T cell receptor beta chains sequenced from a single sample in a study of blood T cell repertoires in COVID-19. Here immunoSEQ multiplex PCR was the method, and the copy in TCRdb shows in-frame clones only, minus some. The sample lists over 25,000 clones; around 82% were seen once. Specimen: peripheral blood. These receptors came from a man between 65 and 85 years old with active COVID-19.

This chain joins TRBV5-1 and TRBJ1-3, with 8 bases identical to TRBD1. Germline V gene lookup returns CDR1 SGHRS and CDR2 YFSETQ. This CDR3 is 17 amino acids long. Trimming cost V 6 bases and J 0 bases; bases outside gene matches: 11. CDR3 nucleotides: TGCGCCAGCACCATCACGCGGGGACAGGCCTCTGGAAACACCATATATTTT. Its translation is CASTITRGQASGNTIYF.

The genes are TRBV5-4 and TRBJ2-5; 9 nucleotides line up with TRBD1. In germline, CDR1 is SGHNT, CDR2 YYREEE (reference sequence). The CDR3 covers 14 residues. V gave up 4 bases and J gave up 5 bases; unmatched junction bases: 6. The CDR3 DNA reads as TGTGCCAGCAGCAAACGGACAGGGGACGAGACCCAGTACTTC. As protein: CASSKRTGDETQYF.

The rearrangement uses TRBV7-3 and TRBJ2-6; 10 bases align to TRBD2. The CDR3 is 20 residues long. Germline V gene sequence: CDR1 SGHTA, CDR2 FQGTGA. V shed 1 base and J 1 base; nucleotides not matched to a gene: 10. CDR3 loop: CASSLKVLLAGGSGANVLTF. The CDR3 DNA sequence: TGTGCCAGCAGCTTAAAGGTCCTATTAGCGGGAGGTTCTGGGGCCAACGTCCTGACTTTC.

The chain carries TRBV18 and TRBJ2-5; 11 nucleotides agree with TRBD2. V shed 5 bases and J 1 base; nucleotides not matched to a gene: 6. The germline V gene has CDR1 KGHSH and CDR2 LQKENI. CDR3 length: 16 residues. CDR3 region: CASSSASGGTQETQYF. CDR3 bases: TGTGCCAGCTCATCCGCTAGCGGGGGGACCCAAGAGACCCAGTACTTC.

This chain joins TRBV5-6 and TRBJ1-1; D possibly corresponds to TRBD1 (5 bases). Trimming removed 3 bases at V and 1 base at J, with 19 bases between. Germline lookup yields CDR1 SGHDT and CDR2 YYEEEE. CDR3 size: 17 residues. CDR3 in amino acids: CASSYSLSQVRNTEAFF. The CDR3 region has the DNA TGTGCCAGCAGCTACTCTTTATCACAGGTCAGGAACACTGAAGCTTTCTTT. The full variable domain, rest sourced from reference TRBV5-6 and TRBJ1-1, is DAGVTQSPTHLIKTRGQQVTLRCSPKSGHDTVSWYQQALGQGPQFIFQYYEEEERQRGNFPDRFSGHQFPNYSSELNVNALLLGDSALYLCASSYSLSQVRNTEAFFGQGTRLTVV.

This chain joins TRBV28 and TRBJ1-6, with 7 bases fitting TRBD1. Per germline, CDR1 MDHEN and CDR2 SYDVKM. Germline trimming cut 7 bases from V and 9 bases from J; bases unmatched to any gene: 6. The CDR3 runs 13 residues. The DNA of the CDR3 is TGTGCCAGCAAGGGGGCGCGTGGTTCACCCCTCCACTTT. The encoded protein is CASKGARGSPLHF.

This clone appeared once. The genes are TRBV9 and TRBJ2-1, with D perhaps matching TRBD1 (5 bases). V was pared by 0 bases and J by 9 bases, with 13 bases between. The CDR3 loop spans 14 amino acids. Per the germline V gene, CDR1 is SGDLS and CDR2 is YYNGEE. The CDR3 region has the DNA TGTGCCAGCAGCGTAGCTAAGGGGCCGGGTGAGCAGTTCTTC. Translation: CASSVAKGPGEQFF.

The rearrangement uses TRBV9 and TRBJ2-3, with 9 bases fitting TRBD2. The CDR3 length is 16 residues. The germline V gene encodes CDR1 SGDLS and CDR2 YYNGEE. V gave up 4 bases and J gave up 6 bases; unmatched junction bases: 12. The CDR3 sequence: CASSSTLSGGWDTQYF. CDR3 bases: TGTGCCAGCAGCTCCACCCTTAGCGGGGGATGGGATACGCAGTATTTT.

This clone was seen just once. This chain joins TRBV7-8 and TRBJ2-2, with D possibly matching TRBD2 (5 bases). The CDR3 runs to 17 residues. V lost 1 base and J lost 1, with 13 bases in between. The germline CDR1 and CDR2 sequences are SGHVS and FQNEAQ. The CDR3 reads CASSLDSQGGNTGELFF. The CDR3 DNA reads as TGTGCCAGCAGCTTAGATTCCCAAGGAGGGAACACCGGGGAGCTGTTTTTT.

This clone was picked up a small number of times. The chain carries TRBV19 and TRBJ1-5; possible D gene TRBD1, 5 bases. CDR1 and CDR2 from the germline V gene are LNHDA and SQIVND (reference sequence). CDR3 size: 13 residues. The V and J ends lost 6 bases and 9 bases respectively, with 15 bases between them. The CDR3 loop reads CASSPPAGRPQHF. In DNA, the CDR3 is TGTGCCAGTAGCCCCCCGGCGGGGCGGCCCCAGCATTTT.

The CDR3 coding sequence is TGTGCTAGTGCCCCAGGACAGTCGGAGACCCAGTACTTC. The encoded protein is CASAPGQSETQYF. This chain uses TRBV12-5 with TRBJ2-5; D perhaps matches TRBD1 (6 bases). The CDR3 length is 13 residues. Looked up from germline, CDR1 is LGHNT and CDR2 is FRNRAP. Deletions cut 7 bases from V and 5 bases from J, with 14 bases between. Supplemented by reference TRBV12-5 and TRBJ2-5, the full variable domain reads DARVTQTPRHKVTEMGQEVTMRCQPILGHNTVFWYRQTMMQGLELLAYFRNRAPLDDSGMPKDRFSAEMPDATLATLKIQPSEPRDSAVYFCASAPGQSETQYFGPGTRLLVL.

The J gene is TRBJ2-7, the V gene TRBV14; perhaps TRBD1 as D (5 bases). This CDR3 region has 15 residues. V gave up 4 bases and J gave up 0 bases, with 13 bases separating them. The germline V gene has CDR1 SGHDN and CDR2 FVKESK. The CDR3 protein is CASSPRRALSYEQYF. The CDR3 coding sequence is TGTGCCAGCAGCCCCCGCAGGGCCCTCTCCTACGAGCAGTACTTC. The full variable domain, in which reference TRBV14 and TRBJ2-7 provide the parts outside the CDR3, is EAGVTQFPSHSVIEKGQTVTLRCDPISGHDNLYWYRRVMGKEIKFLLHFVKESKQDESGMPNNRFLAERTGGTYSTLKVQPAELEDSGVYFCASSPRRALSYEQYFGPGTRLTVT.